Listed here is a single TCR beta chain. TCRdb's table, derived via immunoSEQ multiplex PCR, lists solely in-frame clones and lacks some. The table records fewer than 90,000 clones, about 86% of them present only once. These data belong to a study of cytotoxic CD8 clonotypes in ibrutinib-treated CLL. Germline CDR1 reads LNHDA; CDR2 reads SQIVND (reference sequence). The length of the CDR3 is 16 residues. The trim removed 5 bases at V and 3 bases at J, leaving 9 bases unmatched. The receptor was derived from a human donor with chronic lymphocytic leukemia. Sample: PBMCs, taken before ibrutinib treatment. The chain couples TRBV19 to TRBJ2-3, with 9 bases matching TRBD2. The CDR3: CASSPQKTSGTDTQYF. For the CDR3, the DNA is TGTGCCAGTAGTCCGCAAAAGACTAGCGGTACAGATACGCAGTATTTT.